This T cell receptor (beta chain) was captured in a study of early stage breast cancer tumors. General study points: Commonly generated sequences made up most enriched TCRB sequences shared between patients. Tumors had roughly 2.4-fold higher T cell density and higher clonality than adjacent normal breast tissue.

Sequencing used immunoSEQ multiplex PCR; TCRdb keeps in-frame clones, though not all of them. Among 25,000 to 35,000 clones listed, almost 75% were seen once. In its sample, this clone was seen once. Antigen: not known. CDR1 SGHDT and CDR2 YYEEEE come from the germline V gene. Trimming cost V 4 bases and J 9 bases, with 17 bases left between them. The CDR3 is made up of 13 amino acids. The TCR originated in a person between 35 and 49 years old with breast cancer. The chain uses TRBV5-6 and TRBJ2-7; D is perhaps TRBD1 (5 bases). Sequencing used blood. CDR3 amino acids: CASSNQGLQTQYF. CDR3 sequence (DNA): TGTGCCAGCAGCAACCAGGGCCTGCAGACGCAGTACTTC. The full variable domain, completed using reference TRBV5-6 and TRBJ2-7, is DAGVTQSPTHLIKTRGQQVTLRCSPKSGHDTVSWYQQALGQGPQFIFQYYEEEERQRGNFPDRFSGHQFPNYSSELNVNALLLGDSALYLCASSNQGLQTQYFGPGTRLTVT.